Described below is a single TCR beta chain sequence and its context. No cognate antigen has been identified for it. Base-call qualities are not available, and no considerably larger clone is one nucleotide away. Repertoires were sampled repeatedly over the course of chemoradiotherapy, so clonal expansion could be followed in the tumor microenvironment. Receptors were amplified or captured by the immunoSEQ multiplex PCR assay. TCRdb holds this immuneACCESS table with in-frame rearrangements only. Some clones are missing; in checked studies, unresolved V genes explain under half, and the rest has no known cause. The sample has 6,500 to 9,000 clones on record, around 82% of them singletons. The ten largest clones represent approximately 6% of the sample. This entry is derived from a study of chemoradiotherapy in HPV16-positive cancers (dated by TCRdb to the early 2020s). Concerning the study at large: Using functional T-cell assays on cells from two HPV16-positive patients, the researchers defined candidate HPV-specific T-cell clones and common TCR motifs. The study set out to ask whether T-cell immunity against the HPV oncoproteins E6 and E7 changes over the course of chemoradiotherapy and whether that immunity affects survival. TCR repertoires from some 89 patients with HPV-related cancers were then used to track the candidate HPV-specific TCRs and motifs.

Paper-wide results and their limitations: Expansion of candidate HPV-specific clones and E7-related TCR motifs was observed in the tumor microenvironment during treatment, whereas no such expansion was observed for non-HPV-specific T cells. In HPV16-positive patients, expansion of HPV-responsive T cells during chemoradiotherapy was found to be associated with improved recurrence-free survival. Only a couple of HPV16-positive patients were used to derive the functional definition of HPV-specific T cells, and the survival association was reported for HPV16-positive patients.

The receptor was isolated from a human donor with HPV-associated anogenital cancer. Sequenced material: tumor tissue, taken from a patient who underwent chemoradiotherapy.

The CDR3 protein is CASSQGRGYQPQHF. The DNA sequence is as follows: TGTGCCAGCAGTCAGGGGAGAGGTTACCAGCCCCAGCATTTT. This chain joins TRBV6-5 to TRBJ1-5; TRBD1 is a weak D gene call, 6 bases matching. From cysteine to phenylalanine, the CDR3 is 14 amino acids long. Only the CDR3 region is kept as DNA, spanning 42 bases read in frame from base 1. The V end loses 5 bases and the J end loses 7 bases, and a stretch of 15 bases separates them. The germline V gene encodes CDR1 MNHEY and CDR2 SVGAGI.